The following is a T cell receptor beta chain sequence with its context. Profiled with immunoSEQ multiplex PCR; TCRdb holds only in-frame clones, not every one. The sample contains 150,000 to 200,000 clones, 80% to 90% of which appear only once. This sample is drawn from a study of blood T cell repertoires in COVID-19. The CDR3 has 11 residues. The germline V gene encodes CDR1 LGHDT and CDR2 YNNKEL (reference sequence). The chain is built from TRBV3-1 (or the pseudogene TRBV3-2) and TRBJ2-5; 8 nucleotides agree with TRBD1. The receptor was derived from a man in his 70s with active or convalescent COVID-19. Source material: peripheral blood. CDR3 sequence reads: CAYRGRETQYF. DNA for the CDR3: TGTGCTTACAGGGGGAGAGAGACCCAGTACTTC.